What follows describes a single T cell receptor beta chain. Germline V lookup: CDR1 MNHEY, CDR2 SVGAGI. The length of the CDR3 is 15 residues. The ends were cut back, 6 bases at V and 4 bases at J, with 16 bases in the middle. The sample comes from a study of blood T cell repertoires in COVID-19. For the study at large: The United States, Italy and Spain supplied acute and convalescent COVID-19 samples.

Original handling: Estimation of nucleated cell counts relied on the amplification of reference gene primers. The method was immunoSEQ multiplex PCR; TCRdb's version includes in-frame clones alone and lacks a portion of them. Clone size and the V and J calls come from that table; the DNA yielded D and trimming. The sample consists of roughly 700,000 clones, around 89% of them appearing once. The chain is built from TRBV6-5 and TRBJ2-1; D uncertain. Input material: peripheral blood. This TCR was sampled from a young woman with acute or convalescent COVID-19. The CDR3 coding sequence is TGTGCCAGCAGCGCCAAGTCGTCAGATTACAATGAGCAGTTCTTC. It translates to CASSAKSSDYNEQFF.